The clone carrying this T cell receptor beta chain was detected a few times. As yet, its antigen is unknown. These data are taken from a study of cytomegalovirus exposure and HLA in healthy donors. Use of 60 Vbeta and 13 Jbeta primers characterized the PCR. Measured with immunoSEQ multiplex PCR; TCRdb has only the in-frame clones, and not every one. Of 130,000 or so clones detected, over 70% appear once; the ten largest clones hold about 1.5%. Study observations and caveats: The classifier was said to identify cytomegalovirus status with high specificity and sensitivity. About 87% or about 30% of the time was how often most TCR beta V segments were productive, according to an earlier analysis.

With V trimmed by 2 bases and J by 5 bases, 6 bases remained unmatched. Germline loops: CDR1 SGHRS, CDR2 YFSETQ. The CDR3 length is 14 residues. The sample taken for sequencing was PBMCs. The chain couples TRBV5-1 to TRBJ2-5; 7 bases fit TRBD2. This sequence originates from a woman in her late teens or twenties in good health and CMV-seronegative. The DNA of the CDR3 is TGCGCCAGCAGCTTTACGGGAGGCGGGGAGACCCAGTACTTC. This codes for CASSFTGGGETQYF.